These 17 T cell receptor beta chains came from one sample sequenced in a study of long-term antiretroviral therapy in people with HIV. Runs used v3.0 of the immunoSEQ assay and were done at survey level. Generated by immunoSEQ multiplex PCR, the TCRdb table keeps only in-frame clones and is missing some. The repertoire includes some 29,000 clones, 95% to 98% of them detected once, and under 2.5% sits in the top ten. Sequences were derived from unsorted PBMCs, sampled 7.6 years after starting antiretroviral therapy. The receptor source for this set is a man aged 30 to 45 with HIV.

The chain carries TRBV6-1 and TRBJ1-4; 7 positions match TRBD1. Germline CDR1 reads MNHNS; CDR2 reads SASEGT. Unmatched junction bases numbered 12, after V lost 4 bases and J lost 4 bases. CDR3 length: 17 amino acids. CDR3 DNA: TGTGCCAGCAGTGCCGGGACAGAAGGACTACTTAATGAAAAACTGTTTTTT. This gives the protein CASSAGTEGLLNEKLFF.

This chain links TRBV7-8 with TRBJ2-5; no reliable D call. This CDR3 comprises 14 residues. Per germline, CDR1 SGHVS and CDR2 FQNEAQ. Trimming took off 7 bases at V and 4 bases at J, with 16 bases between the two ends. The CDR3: CASTAGHSGETQYF. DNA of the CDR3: TGTGCCAGCACCGCCGGGCATTCCGGAGAGACCCAGTACTTC. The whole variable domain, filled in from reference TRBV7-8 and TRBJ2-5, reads GAGVSQSPRYKVAKRGQDVALRCDPISGHVSLFWYQQALGQGPEFLTYFQNEAQLDKSGLPSDRFFAERPEGSVSTLKIQRTQQEDSAVYLCASTAGHSGETQYFGPGTRLLVL.

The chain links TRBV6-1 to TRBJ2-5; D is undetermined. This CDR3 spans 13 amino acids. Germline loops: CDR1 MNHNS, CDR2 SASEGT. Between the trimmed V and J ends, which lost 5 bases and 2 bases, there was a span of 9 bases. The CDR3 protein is CASSLSGQETQYF. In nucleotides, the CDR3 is TGTGCCAGCAGTTTATCCGGGCAAGAGACCCAGTACTTC.

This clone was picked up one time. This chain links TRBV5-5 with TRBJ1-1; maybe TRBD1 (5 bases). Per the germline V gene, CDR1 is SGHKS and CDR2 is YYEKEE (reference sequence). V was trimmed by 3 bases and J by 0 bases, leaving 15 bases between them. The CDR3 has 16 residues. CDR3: CASSWGSGAMNTEAFF. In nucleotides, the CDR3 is TGTGCCAGCAGCTGGGGATCCGGGGCGATGAACACTGAAGCTTTCTTT.

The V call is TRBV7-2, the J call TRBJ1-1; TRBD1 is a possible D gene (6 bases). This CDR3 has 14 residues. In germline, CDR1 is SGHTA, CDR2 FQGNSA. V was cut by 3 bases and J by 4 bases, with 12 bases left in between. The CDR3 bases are TGTGCCAGCAGCTTGGGACACCGGATCACTGAAGCTTTCTTT. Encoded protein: CASSLGHRITEAFF. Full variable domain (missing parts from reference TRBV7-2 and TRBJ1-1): GAGVSQSPSNKVTEKGKDVELRCDPISGHTALYWYRQSLGQGLEFLIYFQGNSAPDKSGLPSDRFSAERTGGSVSTLTIQRTQQEDSAVYLCASSLGHRITEAFFGQGTRLTVV.

The CDR3 loop is CASSLQRGLNTEAFF. The CDR3 DNA follows: TGTGCCAGCAGCCTTCAGCGGGGGCTGAACACTGAAGCTTTCTTT. This rearrangement joins TRBV7-9 to TRBJ1-1; a possible D gene is TRBD1 (6 bases). The CDR3 spans 15 residues. The germline CDR1 and CDR2 sequences are SEHNR and FQNEAQ (reference sequence). Trimming removed 5 bases from V and 0 bases from J, with 13 bases in between.

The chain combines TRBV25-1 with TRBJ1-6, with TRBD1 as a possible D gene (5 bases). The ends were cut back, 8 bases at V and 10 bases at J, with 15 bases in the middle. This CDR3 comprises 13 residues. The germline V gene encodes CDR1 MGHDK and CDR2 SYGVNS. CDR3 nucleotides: TGTGCCAGCGTCGGGCAGGGCAGGTCACCCCTCCACTTT. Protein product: CASVGQGRSPLHF.

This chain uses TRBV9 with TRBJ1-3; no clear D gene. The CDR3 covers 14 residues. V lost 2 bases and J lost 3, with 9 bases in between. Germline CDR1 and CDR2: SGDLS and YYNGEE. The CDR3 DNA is TGTGCCAGCAGCGTGGATGCCCGTGGAAACACCATATATTTT. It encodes CASSVDARGNTIYF.

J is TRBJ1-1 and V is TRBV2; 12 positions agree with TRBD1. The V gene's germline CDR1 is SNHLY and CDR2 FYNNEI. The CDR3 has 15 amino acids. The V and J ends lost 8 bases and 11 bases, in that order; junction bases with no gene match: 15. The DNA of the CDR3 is TGTGCCAGCGTTCTGGATGTGGGACAGGGGGCTTCGGCTTTCTTT. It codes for CASVLDVGQGASAFF.

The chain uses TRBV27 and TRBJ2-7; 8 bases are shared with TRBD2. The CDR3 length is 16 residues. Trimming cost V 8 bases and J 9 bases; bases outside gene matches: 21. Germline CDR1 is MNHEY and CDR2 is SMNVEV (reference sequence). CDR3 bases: TGTGCCAGCGGTGTCGGTGGGACTAGGGTAATGGGTGGGCAGTACTTC. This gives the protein CASGVGGTRVMGGQYF.

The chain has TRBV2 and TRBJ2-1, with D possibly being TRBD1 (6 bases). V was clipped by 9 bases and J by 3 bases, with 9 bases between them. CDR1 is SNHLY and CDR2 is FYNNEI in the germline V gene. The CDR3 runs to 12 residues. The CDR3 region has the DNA TGTGCCAGGGGGACAAACTACAATGAGCAGTTCTTC. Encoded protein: CARGTNYNEQFF.

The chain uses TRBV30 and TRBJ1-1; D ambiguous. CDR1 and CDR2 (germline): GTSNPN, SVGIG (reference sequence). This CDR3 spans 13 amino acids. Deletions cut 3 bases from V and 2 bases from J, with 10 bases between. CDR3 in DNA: TGTGCCTGGAGCTTACAAGGCAACACTGAAGCTTTCTTT. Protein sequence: CAWSLQGNTEAFF.

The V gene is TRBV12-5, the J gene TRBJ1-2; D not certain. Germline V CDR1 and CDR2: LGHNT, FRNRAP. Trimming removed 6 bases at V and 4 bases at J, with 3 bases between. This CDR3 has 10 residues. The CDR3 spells CASGIYGYTF. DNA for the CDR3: TGTGCTAGTGGGATCTATGGCTACACCTTC.

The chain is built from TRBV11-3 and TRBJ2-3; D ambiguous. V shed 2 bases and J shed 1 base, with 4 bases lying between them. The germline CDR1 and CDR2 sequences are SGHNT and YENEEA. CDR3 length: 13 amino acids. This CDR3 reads CASSLSGTDTQYF. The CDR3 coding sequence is TGTGCCAGCAGCTTATCTGGCACAGATACGCAGTATTTT.

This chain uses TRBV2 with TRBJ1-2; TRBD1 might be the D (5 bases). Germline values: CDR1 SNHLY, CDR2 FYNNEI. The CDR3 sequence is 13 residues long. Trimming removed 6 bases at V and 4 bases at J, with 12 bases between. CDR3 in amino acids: CASRTRQIYGYTF. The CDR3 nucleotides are TGTGCCAGCAGGACCCGACAGATCTATGGCTACACCTTC.

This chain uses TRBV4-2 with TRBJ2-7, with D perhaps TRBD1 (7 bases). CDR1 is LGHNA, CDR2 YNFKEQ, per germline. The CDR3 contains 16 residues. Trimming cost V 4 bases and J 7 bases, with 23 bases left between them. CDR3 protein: CASSPRGGKGAFEQYF. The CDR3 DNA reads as TGTGCCAGCAGCCCCCGAGGGGGGAAGGGGGCGTTTGAGCAGTACTTC.

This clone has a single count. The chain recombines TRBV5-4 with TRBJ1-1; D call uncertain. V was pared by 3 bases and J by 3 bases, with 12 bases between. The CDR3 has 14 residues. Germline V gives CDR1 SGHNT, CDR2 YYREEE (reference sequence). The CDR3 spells CASSYSSIDTEAFF. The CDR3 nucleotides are TGTGCCAGCAGCTACTCCAGTATCGACACTGAAGCTTTCTTT.